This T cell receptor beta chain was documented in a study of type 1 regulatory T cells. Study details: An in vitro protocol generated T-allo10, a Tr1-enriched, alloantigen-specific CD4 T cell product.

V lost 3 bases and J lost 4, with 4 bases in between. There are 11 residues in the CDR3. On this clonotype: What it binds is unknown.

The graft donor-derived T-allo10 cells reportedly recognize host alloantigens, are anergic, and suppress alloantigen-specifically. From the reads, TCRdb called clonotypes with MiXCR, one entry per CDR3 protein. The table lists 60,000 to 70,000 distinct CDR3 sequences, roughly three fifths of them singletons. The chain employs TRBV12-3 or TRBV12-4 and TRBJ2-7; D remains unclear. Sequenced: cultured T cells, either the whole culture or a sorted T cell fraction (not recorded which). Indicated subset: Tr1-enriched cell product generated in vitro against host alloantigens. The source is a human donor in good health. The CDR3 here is CASSLQYEQYF. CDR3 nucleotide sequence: TGTGCCAGCAGTTTGCAGTACGAGCAGTACTTC.